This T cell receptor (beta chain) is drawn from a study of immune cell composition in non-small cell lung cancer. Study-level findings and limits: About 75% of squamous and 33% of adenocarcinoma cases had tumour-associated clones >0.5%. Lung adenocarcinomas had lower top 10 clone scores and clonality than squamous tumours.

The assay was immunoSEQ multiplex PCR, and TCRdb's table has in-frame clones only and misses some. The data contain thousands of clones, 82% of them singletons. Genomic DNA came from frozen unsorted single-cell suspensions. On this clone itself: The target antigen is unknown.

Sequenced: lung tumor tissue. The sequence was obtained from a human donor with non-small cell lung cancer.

CDR3 protein: CASSLRGSGNTIYF. CDR3 DNA: TGTGCCAGCAGCTTGCGGGGCTCTGGAAACACCATATATTTT. V and J are TRBV7-6 and TRBJ1-3, with D uncertain. Germline lookup yields CDR1 SGHVS and CDR2 FNYEAQ. This CDR3 is built from 14 residues. The V end lost 3 bases, the J end lost 0 bases, and 6 bases lay between the germline ends.